This TCR beta chain was profiled in a study of blood T cell repertoires in COVID-19. Whole-study context: The origin of the acute and convalescent COVID-19 samples was the United States, Italy and Spain. PBMCs, B-cell-depleted T cells, or T cells provided the cDNA or gDNA that made up the material.

Source study methods: Amplification with reference gene primers provided the estimates of nucleated cell counts. Generated by immunoSEQ multiplex PCR, the TCRdb table keeps only in-frame clones and is missing some. The V and J calls and the clone size are those of that table, but D and trimming were determined from the DNA. Of about 87,000 clones in the sample, approximately 86% are singletons; the top ten hold roughly 5%. V dropped 2 bases and J dropped 2; count of bases not matched to a gene: 6. Per germline, CDR1 SGHVS and CDR2 FNYEAQ. The CDR3 is 16 residues long. This clonotype originated in a man aged 35 to 55 with acute or convalescent COVID-19. The specimen was peripheral blood. The chain employs TRBV7-6 and TRBJ1-3; 7 bases align to TRBD1. CDR3 coding DNA: TGTGCCAGCAGCTTACAAGAGGGGGCAACTGGAAACACCATATATTTT. Translating gives CASSLQEGATGNTIYF.